These 10 T cell receptor beta chains were sequenced from one sample in a study of blood T cell repertoires in COVID-19. The data were produced by immunoSEQ multiplex PCR, yet TCRdb's version contains in-frame clones alone and is incomplete. Of 130,000 to 150,000 clones in the sample, 80% to 90% were seen once. Source material: peripheral blood. The receptor set was obtained from a woman aged 60 to 75 with COVID-19, enrolled during active disease.

This chain uses TRBV3-1 (or the pseudogene TRBV3-2) with TRBJ1-3; weak D call: TRBD1 (5 bases). The germline CDR1 and CDR2 sequences are LGHDT and YNNKEL (reference sequence). Trimming cost V 4 bases and J 1 base, with 8 bases left between them. The CDR3 runs to 14 residues. The CDR3 region has the DNA TGTGCCAGCAGCCCAGGGTTTTCTGGAAACACCATATATTTT. Translated, it gives CASSPGFSGNTIYF.

This clone has a handful of counts. The chain employs TRBV30 and TRBJ2-7, with D possibly matching TRBD2 (6 bases). In germline, CDR1 is GTSNPN, CDR2 SVGIG (reference sequence). The CDR3 sequence is 15 residues long. The germline V and J ends were trimmed by 1 base and 2 bases, with 15 bases remaining between them. DNA for the CDR3: TGTGCCTGGAGTGCTTTTGTCGGGGGAGCCTACGAGCAGTACTTC. Translation: CAWSAFVGGAYEQYF.

This chain links TRBV5-1 with TRBJ2-3, with 10 bases aligning to TRBD2. CDR1 and CDR2 (germline): SGHRS, YFSETQ. V shed 3 bases and J 1 base; nucleotides not matched to a gene: 5. The CDR3 runs to 16 residues. For the CDR3, the DNA is TGCGCCAGCAGCTCCCTGCTAGCGGGGGGCACAGATACGCAGTATTTT. This gives the protein CASSSLLAGGTDTQYF.

The V call is TRBV5-1, the J call TRBJ2-7; 12 bases line up with TRBD1. This CDR3 is built from 16 residues. CDR1 and CDR2 from the germline V gene are SGHRS and YFSETQ. Trimming cost V 4 bases and J 0 bases; bases outside gene matches: 5. The CDR3: CASSPGTGGSSYEQYF. DNA for the CDR3: TGCGCCAGCAGCCCCGGGACAGGGGGCTCCTCCTACGAGCAGTACTTC.

The chain links TRBV29-1 to TRBJ2-7; TRBD1 aligns across 7 bases. The germline V gene has CDR1 SQVTM and CDR2 ANQGSEA. V trimming: 5 bases; J trimming: 2 bases; junction bases outside the gene matches: 6. The CDR3 is 13 amino acids. As DNA, the CDR3 is TGCAGCGTTTACGGACAGGCTACCTACGAGCAGTACTTC. This gives the protein CSVYGQATYEQYF.

This clone is a singleton in its sample. The J gene is TRBJ1-2, the V gene TRBV2, with 7 positions matching TRBD1. Trimming at V came to 7 bases and at J to 7 bases, leaving 9 bases not matched to a gene. Germline CDR1 and CDR2: SNHLY and FYNNEI. The CDR3 consists of 13 residues. The chain's CDR3 is CASNPGQSAGYTF. In DNA, the CDR3 is TGTGCCAGCAACCCGGGACAGTCCGCTGGCTACACCTTC.

The chain uses TRBV7-9 and TRBJ1-4; tentatively, D is TRBD1 (6 bases). Germline CDR1 SEHNR, CDR2 FQNEAQ (reference sequence). With 4 bases removed from V and 8 bases from J, the gap between germline ends came to 14 bases. The CDR3 contains 14 residues. The CDR3 protein is CASSSGAEREKLFF. The CDR3 coding sequence is TGTGCCAGCAGCTCAGGGGCGGAACGCGAAAAACTGTTTTTT.

J is TRBJ1-1 and V is TRBV7-3, with 9 bases fitting TRBD1. Germline lookup yields CDR1 SGHTA and CDR2 FQGTGA. V lost 4 bases and J lost 3; bases outside the gene matches: 6. The CDR3 has 15 residues. CDR3 bases: TGTGCCAGCAGCTCGACAGGGGGAGCGGACACTGAAGCTTTCTTT. Protein: CASSSTGGADTEAFF.

The gene calls are TRBV5-1 and TRBJ1-1; no definite D call. V lost 4 bases and J 3 bases, leaving 13 bases between the germline ends. Germline V gene data show CDR1 as SGHRS and CDR2 as YFSETQ. CDR3 length: 14 residues. CDR3: CASSPVGEDTEAFF. The CDR3 nucleotides are TGCGCCAGCAGCCCCGTGGGAGAGGACACTGAAGCTTTCTTT.

This chain joins TRBV5-1 and TRBJ2-3; 10 bases are shared with TRBD2. Germline values: CDR1 SGHRS, CDR2 YFSETQ. V dropped 3 bases and J dropped 6; count of bases not matched to a gene: 16. CDR3 length equals 18 residues. This chain's CDR3 is CASSSGVIAGGSGDTQYF. The CDR3 DNA follows: TGCGCCAGCAGCTCCGGGGTAATAGCGGGGGGTTCCGGTGATACGCAGTATTTT.